This T cell receptor (beta chain) comes out of a study of blood T cell repertoires in COVID-19. The sample holds one count of this clone. Measured with immunoSEQ multiplex PCR; TCRdb has only the in-frame clones, and not every one. Of more than 85,000 clones in the sample, 87% are singletons; the top ten hold 4.8%. Sequencing used peripheral blood. The TCR originated in a human donor in a cohort sampled during active COVID-19.

This CDR3 is CASSFLQGSTEAFF. For the CDR3, the DNA is TGTGCCAGCAGTTTCTTGCAGGGCTCCACTGAAGCTTTCTTT. The chain couples TRBV27 to TRBJ1-1, with a tentative D call TRBD1 (5 bases). Germline loops: CDR1 MNHEY, CDR2 SMNVEV (reference sequence). The CDR3 covers 14 residues. Between the trimmed V and J ends, which lost 3 bases and 4 bases, there was a span of 12 bases.